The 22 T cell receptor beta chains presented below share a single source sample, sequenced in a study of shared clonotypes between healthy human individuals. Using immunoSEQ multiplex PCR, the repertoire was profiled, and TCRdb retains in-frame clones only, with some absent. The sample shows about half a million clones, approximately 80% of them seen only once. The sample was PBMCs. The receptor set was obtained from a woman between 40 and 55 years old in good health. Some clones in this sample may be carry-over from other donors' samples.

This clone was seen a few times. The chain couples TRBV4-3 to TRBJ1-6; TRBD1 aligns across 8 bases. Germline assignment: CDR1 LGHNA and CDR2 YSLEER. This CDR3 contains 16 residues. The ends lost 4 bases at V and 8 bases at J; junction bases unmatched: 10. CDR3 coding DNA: TGCGCCAGCAGCCCCTACGGACAGGGAATAGATTCACCCCTCCACTTT. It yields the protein CASSPYGQGIDSPLHF.

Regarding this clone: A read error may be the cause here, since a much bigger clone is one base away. The CDR3 DNA reads as TGCGCCAGCAGCTTGGAAGGATCCAGAGCCCACGAGCAGTACTTC. Translated, it gives CASSLEGSRAHEQYF. The chain is built from TRBV5-1 and TRBJ2-7, with D uncertain. Trimming removed 0 bases at V and 5 bases at J, with 15 bases between. Germline V gene sequence: CDR1 SGHRS, CDR2 YFSETQ. This CDR3 region has 15 residues. The entire variable domain, with the rest obtained from reference TRBV5-1 and TRBJ2-7, is as follows: KAGVTQTPRYLIKTRGQQVTLSCSPISGHRSVSWYQQTPGQGLQFLFEYFSETQRNKGNFPGRFSGRQFSNSRSEMNVSTLELGDSALYLCASSLEGSRAHEQYFGPGTRLTVT.

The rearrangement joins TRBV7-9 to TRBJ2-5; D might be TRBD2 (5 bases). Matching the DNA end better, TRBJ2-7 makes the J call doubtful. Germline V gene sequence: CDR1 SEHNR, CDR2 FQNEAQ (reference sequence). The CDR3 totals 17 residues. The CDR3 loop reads CASSLDLRVSRSYEQYF. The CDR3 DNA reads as TGTGCCAGCAGCTTAGATCTGAGGGTCAGCCGCTCCTACGAGCAGTACTTC.

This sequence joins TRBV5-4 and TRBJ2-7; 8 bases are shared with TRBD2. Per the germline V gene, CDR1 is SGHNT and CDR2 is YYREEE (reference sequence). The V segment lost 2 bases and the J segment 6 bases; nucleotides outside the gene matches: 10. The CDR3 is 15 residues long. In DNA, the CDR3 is TGTGCCAGCAGCTTACCGGGTAGCGGGGCTTTCGAGCAGTACTTC. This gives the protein CASSLPGSGAFEQYF.

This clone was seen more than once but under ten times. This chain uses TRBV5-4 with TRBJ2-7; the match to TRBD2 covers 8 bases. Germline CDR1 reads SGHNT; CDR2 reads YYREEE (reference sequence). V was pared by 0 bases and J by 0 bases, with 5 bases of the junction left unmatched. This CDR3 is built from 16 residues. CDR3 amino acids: CASSLVIAGPSYEQYF. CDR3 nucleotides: TGTGCCAGCAGCTTGGTAATAGCGGGACCCTCCTACGAGCAGTACTTC.

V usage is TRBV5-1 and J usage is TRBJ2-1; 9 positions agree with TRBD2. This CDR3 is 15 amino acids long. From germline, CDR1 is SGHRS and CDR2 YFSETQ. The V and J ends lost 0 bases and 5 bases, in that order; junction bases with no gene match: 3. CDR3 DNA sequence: TGCGCCAGCAGCTTGGGACTAGCGGCCCACAATGAGCAGTTCTTC. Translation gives CASSLGLAAHNEQFF.

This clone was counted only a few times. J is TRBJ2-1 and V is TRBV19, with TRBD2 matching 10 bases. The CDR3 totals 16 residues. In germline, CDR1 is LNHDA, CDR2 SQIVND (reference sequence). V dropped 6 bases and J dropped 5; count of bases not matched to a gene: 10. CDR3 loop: CASRSGTSDWHNEQFF. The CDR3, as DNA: TGTGCCAGTAGGTCCGGGACTAGCGATTGGCACAATGAGCAGTTCTTC.

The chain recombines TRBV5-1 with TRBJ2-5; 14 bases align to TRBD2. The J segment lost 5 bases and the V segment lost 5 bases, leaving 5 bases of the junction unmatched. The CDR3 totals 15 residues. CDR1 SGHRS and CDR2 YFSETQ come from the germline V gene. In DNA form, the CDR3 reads TGCGCCAGCAGGACTAGCGGGAGGGCCTTTGAGACCCAGTACTTC. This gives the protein CASRTSGRAFETQYF.

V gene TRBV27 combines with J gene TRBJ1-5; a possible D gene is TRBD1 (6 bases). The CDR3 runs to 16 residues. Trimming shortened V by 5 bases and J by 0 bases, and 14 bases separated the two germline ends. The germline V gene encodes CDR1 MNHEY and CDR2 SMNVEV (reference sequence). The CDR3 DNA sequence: TGTGCCAGCAGTCCCTCGACAGGTTATAGCAATCAGCCCCAGCATTTT. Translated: CASSPSTGYSNQPQHF.

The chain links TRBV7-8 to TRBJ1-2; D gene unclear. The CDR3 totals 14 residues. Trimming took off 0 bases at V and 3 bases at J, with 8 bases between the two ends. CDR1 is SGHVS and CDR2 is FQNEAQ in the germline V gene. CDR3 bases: TGTGCCAGCAGCTTAGCAAGAACGGACTATGGCTACACCTTC. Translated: CASSLARTDYGYTF.

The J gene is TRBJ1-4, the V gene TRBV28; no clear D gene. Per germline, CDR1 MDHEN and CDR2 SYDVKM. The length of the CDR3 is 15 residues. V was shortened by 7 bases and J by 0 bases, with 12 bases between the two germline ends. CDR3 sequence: CASTNGISTNEKLFF. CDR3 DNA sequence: TGTGCCAGCACAAACGGGATTTCAACTAATGAAAAACTGTTTTTT.

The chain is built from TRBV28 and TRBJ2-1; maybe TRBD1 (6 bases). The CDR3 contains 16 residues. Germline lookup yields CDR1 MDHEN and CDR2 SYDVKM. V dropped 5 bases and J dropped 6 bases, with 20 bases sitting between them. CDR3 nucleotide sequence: TGTGCCAGCAGTGCCGATGTAGGGGGTGGGGCCAATGAGCAGTTCTTC. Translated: CASSADVGGGANEQFF.

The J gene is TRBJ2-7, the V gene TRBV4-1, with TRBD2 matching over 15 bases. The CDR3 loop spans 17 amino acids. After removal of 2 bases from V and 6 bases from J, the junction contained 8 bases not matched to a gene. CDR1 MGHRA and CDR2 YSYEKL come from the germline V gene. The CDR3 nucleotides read TGCGCCAGCAGCCAAACCGGACTAGCGGGAGGGCGGGTCGAGCAGTACTTC. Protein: CASSQTGLAGGRVEQYF.

The CDR3 spells CASSQGLGGETQYF. DNA of the CDR3: TGCGCCAGCAGCCAAGGCCTGGGGGGAGAGACCCAGTACTTC. V gene TRBV4-3 combines with J gene TRBJ2-5, with D perhaps matching TRBD2 (6 bases). The CDR3 covers 14 residues. The V end lost 1 base, the J end lost 4 bases, and 10 bases lay between the germline ends. CDR1 and CDR2 (germline): LGHNA, YSLEER.

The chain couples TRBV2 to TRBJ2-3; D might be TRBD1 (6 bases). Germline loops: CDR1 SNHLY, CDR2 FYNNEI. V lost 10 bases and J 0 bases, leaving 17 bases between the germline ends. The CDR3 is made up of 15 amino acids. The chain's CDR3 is CATLRGLSSTDTQYF. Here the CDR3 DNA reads TGTGCCACCCTCAGGGGTCTTTCTAGCACAGATACGCAGTATTTT.

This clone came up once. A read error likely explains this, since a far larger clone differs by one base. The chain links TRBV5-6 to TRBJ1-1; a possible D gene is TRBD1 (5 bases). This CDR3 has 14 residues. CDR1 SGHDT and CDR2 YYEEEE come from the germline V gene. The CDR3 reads CASSPRGAWTEASF. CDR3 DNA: TGTGCCAGCAGCCCTCGAGGGGCTTGGACTGAAGCTTCCTTT.

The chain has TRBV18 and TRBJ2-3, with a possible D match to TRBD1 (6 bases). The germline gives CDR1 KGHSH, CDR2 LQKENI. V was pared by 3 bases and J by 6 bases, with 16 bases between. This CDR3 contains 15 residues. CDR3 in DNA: TGTGCCAGCTCACCGGGGGACACCCTGCAGGATACGCAGTATTTT. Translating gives CASSPGDTLQDTQYF.

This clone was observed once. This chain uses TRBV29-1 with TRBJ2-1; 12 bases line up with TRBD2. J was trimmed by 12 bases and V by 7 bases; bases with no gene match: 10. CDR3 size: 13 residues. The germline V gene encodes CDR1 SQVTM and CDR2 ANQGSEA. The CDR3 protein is CSARTSGAVGQFF. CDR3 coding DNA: TGCAGCGCCAGGACTAGCGGGGCGGTAGGGCAGTTCTTC.

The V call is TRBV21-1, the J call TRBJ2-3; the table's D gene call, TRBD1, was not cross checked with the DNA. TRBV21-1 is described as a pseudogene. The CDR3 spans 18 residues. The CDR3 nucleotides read TGTGCCAGCAGCAAAGGTGGCGGACAGCGGTTCCGGACAGATACGCAGTATTTT. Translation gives CASSKGGGQRFRTDTQYF.

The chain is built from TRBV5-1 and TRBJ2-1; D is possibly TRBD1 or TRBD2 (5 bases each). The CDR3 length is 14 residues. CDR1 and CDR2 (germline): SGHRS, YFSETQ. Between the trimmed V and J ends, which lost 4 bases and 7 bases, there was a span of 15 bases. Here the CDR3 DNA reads TGCGCCAGCAGCGATACCGGGACCACGAATGAGCAGTTCTTC. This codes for CASSDTGTTNEQFF.

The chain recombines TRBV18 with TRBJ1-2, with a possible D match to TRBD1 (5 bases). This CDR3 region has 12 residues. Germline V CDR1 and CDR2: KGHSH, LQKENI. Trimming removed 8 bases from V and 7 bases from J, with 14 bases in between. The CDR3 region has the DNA TGTGCCAGCCCAAGCCCTAGGGGTGGCTACACCTTC. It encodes CASPSPRGGYTF.

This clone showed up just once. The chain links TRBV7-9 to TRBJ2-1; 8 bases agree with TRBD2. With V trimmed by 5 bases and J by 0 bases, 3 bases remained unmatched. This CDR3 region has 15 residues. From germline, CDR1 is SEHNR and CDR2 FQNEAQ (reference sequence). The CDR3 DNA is TGTGCCAGCAGCGCAAGCGGGAGCTCCTACAATGAGCAGTTCTTC. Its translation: CASSASGSSYNEQFF.